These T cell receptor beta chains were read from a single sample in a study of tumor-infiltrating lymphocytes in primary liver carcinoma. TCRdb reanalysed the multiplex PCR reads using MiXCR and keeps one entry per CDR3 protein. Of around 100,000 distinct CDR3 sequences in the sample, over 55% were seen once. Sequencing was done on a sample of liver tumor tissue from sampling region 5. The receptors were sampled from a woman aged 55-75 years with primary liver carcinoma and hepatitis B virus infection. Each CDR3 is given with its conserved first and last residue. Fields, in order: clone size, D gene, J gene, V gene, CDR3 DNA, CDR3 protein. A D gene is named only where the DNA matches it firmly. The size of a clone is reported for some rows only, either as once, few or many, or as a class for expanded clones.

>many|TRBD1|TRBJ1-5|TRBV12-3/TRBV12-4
TGTGCCAGCAGCATTACAGGGGGGCGCAATCAGCCCCAGCATTTT
CASSITGGRNQPQHF
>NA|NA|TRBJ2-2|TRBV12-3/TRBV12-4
TGTGCCAGCAGTTTGACGGGCCGCGGAGAGCTGTTTTTT
CASSLTGRGELFF
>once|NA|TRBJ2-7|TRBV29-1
TGCAGCGTTGAGGACAGCAGGAGGCCGCCATACGAGCAGTACTTC
CSVEDSRRPPYEQYF
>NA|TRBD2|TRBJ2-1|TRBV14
TGTGCCAGCTGTCCCACTAGCGGGGGGAATGGGCAGTTCTTC
CASCPTSGGNGQFF
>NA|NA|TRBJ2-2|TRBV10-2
TGCCCCAGCACAGTAGAGGCCGGGGAGCTGTTATTT
CPSTVEAGELLF
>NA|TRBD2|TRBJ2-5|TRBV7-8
TGTGCCAGCAGTCCTATCGGGCTAGCGGGAGGAGGGGGGAGGACCCAGTACTTC
CASSPIGLAGGGGRTQYF
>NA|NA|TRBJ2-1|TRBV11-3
TGTGCCAGCTGCTCACAGGGGGTAGCGGGATACAATGAGCAGTCCTTC
CASCSQGVAGYNEQSF
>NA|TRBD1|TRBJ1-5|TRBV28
TGTGCCAGCAGTCCGGAACAGGGGGTTCAGCCCCAGCATTTT
CASSPEQGVQPQHF
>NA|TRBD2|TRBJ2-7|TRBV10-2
TGCGCCGGCAGATTCCTAGCGGGAGGACATTACGAGCAGTACTTC
CAGRFLAGGHYEQYF
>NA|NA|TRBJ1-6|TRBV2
TGTGCCAACAGTGAAAGCTGGAATTCACCCCTCCACTTT
CANSESWNSPLHF
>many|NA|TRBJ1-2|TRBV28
TGTGCCAGCACCCTGATGGCGGCAGGGAAACGCTACACCTTC
CASTLMAAGKRYTF
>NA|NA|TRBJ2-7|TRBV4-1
TGCGCCAGCAGCCATGGGTATTCGGGACCCACCTACGAGCAGTACTTT
CASSHGYSGPTYEQYF
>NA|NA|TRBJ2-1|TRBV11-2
TGTGCCAACAGCTCCTATGGGGGCAATGAGCAGTTGTTC
CANSSYGGNEQLF
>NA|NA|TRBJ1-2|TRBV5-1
TGCGCCAGCAACCCAGGACAGTATCATAACTATGGCTACACCTTC
CASNPGQYHNYGYTF
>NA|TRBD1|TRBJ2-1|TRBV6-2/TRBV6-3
TGTACCAGCAGTTACATGGGACAGCTTTACAATGAGCAGTTTTTC
CTSSYMGQLYNEQFF
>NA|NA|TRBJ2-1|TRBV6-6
TGTGCCAGCAGTACCTCCGGCGGATCTTCCTACAATGAGCAGTTCTTC
CASSTSGGSSYNEQFF
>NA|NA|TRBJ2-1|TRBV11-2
TGTGCCAGCAGCGTGGGGCTCGCAGGGGATTATATGGCCGATGAGCAGTTCTTC
CASSVGLAGDYMADEQFF
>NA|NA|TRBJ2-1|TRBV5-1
TGCACCAGCAGCTTGCTAGCGAGCTCCTACAATGAGCAGTTCTTC
CTSSLLASSYNEQFF
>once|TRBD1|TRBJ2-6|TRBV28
TGTGCCAGTGGTACAGGGGGCAGTGGGGCCAACGTCCTGACTTTC
CASGTGGSGANVLTF
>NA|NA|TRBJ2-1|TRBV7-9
TGTGCCAGCAGCTCCCGGATCCTCTACAATGAGCAGTTCTTC
CASSSRILYNEQFF
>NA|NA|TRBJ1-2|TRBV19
TGTGCCAGTAGTAAAGGACAGAGCTACAACTATGGCTACACCTTC
CASSKGQSYNYGYTF
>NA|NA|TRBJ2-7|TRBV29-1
TGCGGCAGCTCTCGCCCGACTCCACCCCACGAGCAGTACTTC
CGSSRPTPPHEQYF
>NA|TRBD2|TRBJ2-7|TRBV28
TGTGCCAGCAGTTTAGCCACTAGCGGGAGGAACTACGAGCAGTACTTC
CASSLATSGRNYEQYF
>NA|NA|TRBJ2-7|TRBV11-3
TGTGCCAGCAGCCCCGGGACGGGGGGCAACCACGAGCACTACTTC
CASSPGTGGNHEHYF
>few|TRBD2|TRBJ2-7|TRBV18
TGTGCCAGCTCACAAATAGCGGGAGGGCCCATGTACGAGCAGTACTTC
CASSQIAGGPMYEQYF
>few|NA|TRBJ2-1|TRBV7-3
TGTGCCAGCAGCTTAGGACGGCTCAATGAGCAGTTCTTC
CASSLGRLNEQFF